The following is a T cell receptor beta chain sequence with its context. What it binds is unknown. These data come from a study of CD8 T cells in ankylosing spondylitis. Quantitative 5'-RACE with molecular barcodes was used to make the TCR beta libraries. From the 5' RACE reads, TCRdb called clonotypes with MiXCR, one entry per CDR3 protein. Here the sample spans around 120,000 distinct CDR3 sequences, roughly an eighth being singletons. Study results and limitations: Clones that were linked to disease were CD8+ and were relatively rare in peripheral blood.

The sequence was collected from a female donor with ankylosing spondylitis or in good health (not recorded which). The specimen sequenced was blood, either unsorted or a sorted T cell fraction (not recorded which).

The CDR3 protein is CAWSVDTTNQPQHF. The CDR3 DNA reads as TGTGCCTGGAGTGTCGACACAACCAATCAGCCCCAGCATTTT. The V gene is TRBV30, the J gene TRBJ1-5; D not resolved. V was cut by 0 bases and J by 3 bases, with 9 bases left in between. This CDR3 comprises 14 residues. CDR1 GTSNPN and CDR2 SVGIG come from the germline V gene (reference sequence).